Listed below are T cell receptor beta chains from one sample, sequenced in a study of T cell responses to AZD1222 COVID-19 vaccine. TCRdb's table, derived via immunoSEQ multiplex PCR, lists solely in-frame clones and lacks some. Of fewer than 200,000 clones in the sample, about nine tenths were seen once. Source: peripheral blood, taken 28 days after the second AZD1222 dose. Source of these receptors: an adult who received the AZD1222 COVID-19 vaccine. The conserved cysteine and the conserved F or W are not part of the CDR3 here.

v_gene,j_gene,CDR3aa
TRBV15,TRBJ1-5,ATSPGAGTGSQPQH
TRBV7-9,TRBJ2-2,ASSLGTGQRELF
TRBV7-9,TRBJ1-3,ASSSQGTHSGNTIY
TRBV19,TRBJ1-3,ASSTDRGHSGNTIY
TRBV12-3/TRBV12-4,TRBJ2-7,ASSPGTFYEQY
TRBV7-2,TRBJ2-6,ASSWSSGANVLT
TRBV7-3,TRBJ2-2,ASSLTGSGELF
TRBV18,TRBJ2-7,ASSPPGQGSITYEQY
TRBV7-9,TRBJ1-2,ASSTTSTGDYGYT
TRBV5-1,TRBJ1-4,ASSSAMTVPNEKLF
TRBV18,TRBJ1-3,ASSPWQTDSGNTIY
TRBV5-1,TRBJ2-1,ASSLDSGKPPYNEQF
TRBV10-3,TRBJ2-7,AISDTSTGVRVQY
TRBV6-1,TRBJ1-2,ASSARTGGTVNYGYT
TRBV9,TRBJ1-1,ASSVGVGAGAF
TRBV12-3/TRBV12-4,TRBJ2-3,ASSEYRDSQY
TRBV19,TRBJ2-7,ASTPGTGAYEQY
TRBV27,TRBJ1-6,ASSLYGNNSPLH
TRBV11-2,TRBJ1-2,ASSLQGASKYGYT
TRBV6-2/TRBV6-3,TRBJ1-2,ASGPGRQGNYGYT
TRBV3-1/TRBV3-2,TRBJ2-3,ASSPTFSQGDTQY
TRBV12-3/TRBV12-4,TRBJ2-7,ASSGGEEQY
TRBV9,TRBJ1-4,ASSATISDVEKLF
TRBV5-1,TRBJ2-7,ASRSLAGLGEQY
TRBV19,TRBJ2-1,ASSTYNEQF
TRBV19,TRBJ2-2,ASSLAVQNTGELF
TRBV2,TRBJ2-1,ASREQGASYNEQF
TRBV30,TRBJ2-6,AWSVLGRSGANVLT
TRBV6-5,TRBJ1-1,ASSPRTGKFEAF
TRBV4-1,TRBJ1-2,ASSQGGLRQGTNYGYT
TRBV30,TRBJ1-5,AWSEPGRRNQPQH
TRBV5-4,TRBJ2-5,ASSAGHPNRYQETQY
TRBV18,TRBJ2-5,ASSPPQGASGRETQY
TRBV19,TRBJ2-2,ATQEIRARGYTGELF
TRBV10-2,TRBJ2-1,ASSGTTYEQF
TRBV19,TRBJ1-4,ASSMPRTGDEKLF
TRBV19,TRBJ1-2,ASSRGQFYGYT
TRBV19,TRBJ2-2,ASIPARGYTGELF
TRBV27,TRBJ2-1,ASSLRTGYNEQF
TRBV7-8,TRBJ1-5,ASSPGTGVRSNQPQH
TRBV25-1,TRBJ1-4,ASSEYGGPNEKLF
TRBV4-2,TRBJ1-2,ASSQVTGDYGYT
TRBV7-9,TRBJ1-2,ASSSTGKSKGYT
TRBV29-1,TRBJ1-2,SALTANYGYT
TRBV29-1,TRBJ2-1,SVSTSGSYNEQF
TRBV20-1,TRBJ1-2,SASHPGSNYGYT
TRBV29-1,TRBJ1-1,SVNRQGGDVGTEAF
TRBV4-1,TRBJ2-1,ASSHIGSGGASYNEQF
TRBV6-2/TRBV6-3,TRBJ1-2,ASSFGGYGYT
TRBV5-1,TRBJ2-5,ASSTGTDQETQY
TRBV19,TRBJ2-5,ASSREYYQETQY
TRBV27,TRBJ1-2,ASSFSGWHGYT
TRBV2,TRBJ2-1,ASSGGLAYNEQF
TRBV7-2,TRBJ1-1,ASSLYGSRPF
TRBV7-9,TRBJ1-2,ASSFGGSSSNYGYT